These 20 T cell receptor beta chains were sequenced from one sample in a study of technical replicates of blood from a few donors. Clones were sequenced by immunoSEQ multiplex PCR, and TCRdb holds only the in-frame ones, with some missing. The data contain 55,000 to 65,000 clones, approximately 86% of them singletons. The sequencing input was PBMCs. Every receptor here comes from a human donor in good health. Some clones in this sample may be carry-over from other donors' samples.

This clone was observed a handful of times. V usage is TRBV27 and J usage is TRBJ1-3, with D unresolved. The CDR3 has 14 residues. Germline assignment: CDR1 MNHEY and CDR2 SMNVEV (reference sequence). V was trimmed by 5 bases and J by 0 bases, leaving 8 bases between them. This CDR3 is CASSRSDSGNTIYF. The CDR3 bases are TGTGCCAGCAGTCGTAGCGACTCTGGAAACACCATATATTTT.

This clone is a singleton in its sample. This chain uses TRBV5-1 with TRBJ1-2, with a tentative D call TRBD1 (6 bases). Between the trimmed V and J ends, which lost 4 bases and 11 bases, there was a span of 15 bases. Germline V gene lookup returns CDR1 SGHRS and CDR2 YFSETQ. The CDR3 has 12 amino acids. In DNA, the CDR3 is TGCGCCAGCAGCATCCGGAACAGGGATTACACCTTC. This sequence encodes CASSIRNRDYTF.

The rearrangement uses TRBV15 and TRBJ1-4; a weak D match, TRBD1 (6 bases). The V and J ends lost 4 bases and 8 bases respectively, with 20 bases between them. The CDR3 totals 16 residues. The germline V gene has CDR1 LNHNV and CDR2 YYDKDF (reference sequence). The CDR3 coding sequence is TGTGCCACCAGCACTACCATCGGGCAGGGGAGCGAAAAACTGTTTTTT. Translation: CATSTTIGQGSEKLFF.

This chain connects TRBV4-3 to TRBJ1-5, with D unresolved. The CDR3 runs 15 residues. The V gene's germline CDR1 is LGHNA and CDR2 YSLEER. V was trimmed by 0 bases and J by 2 bases, leaving 8 bases between them. CDR3 sequence reads: CASSQDYTGNQPQHF. CDR3 bases: TGCGCCAGCAGCCAAGATTACACAGGCAATCAGCCCCAGCATTTT.

The V gene is TRBV9, the J gene TRBJ2-3, with 12 bases that match TRBD2. This CDR3 has 17 amino acids. Germline CDR1 and CDR2: SGDLS and YYNGEE. V lost 3 bases, J lost 2 bases, and 7 bases stayed unmatched. In nucleotides, the CDR3 is TGTGCCAGCAGCGCACGACTAGCGGGAGCCCTCACAGATACGCAGTATTTT. It codes for CASSARLAGALTDTQYF. Complete variable domain (other parts from reference TRBV9 and TRBJ2-3): DSGVTQTPKHLITATGQRVTLRCSPRSGDLSVYWYQQSLDQGLQFLIQYYNGEERAKGNILERFSAQQFPDLHSELNLSSLELGDSALYFCASSARLAGALTDTQYFGPGTRLTVL.

The chain has TRBV6-5 and TRBJ1-1; D unresolved. The CDR3 runs to 14 residues. V shed 2 bases and J shed 0 bases, with 7 bases lying between them. Germline V gives CDR1 MNHEY, CDR2 SVGAGI. The CDR3 DNA follows: TGTGCCAGCAGTTACGGCAGTTTGAACACTGAAGCTTTCTTT. Its protein product is CASSYGSLNTEAFF.

The chain recombines TRBV6-5 with TRBJ2-3, with TRBD2 as a possible D gene (5 bases). Germline V gene sequence: CDR1 MNHEY, CDR2 SVGAGI. The CDR3 runs 16 residues. The V gene lost 0 bases and the J gene lost 9 bases, with 19 bases spanning the gap. The CDR3 coding sequence is TGTGCCAGCAGTTACTCAGTTCTAGGGAGCGAGAGGACGCAGTATTTT. Amino acid sequence: CASSYSVLGSERTQYF.

This rearrangement joins TRBV29-1 to TRBJ2-7; D gene ambiguous. Trimming left V 6 bases short and J 5 bases short, with 11 bases between. Germline values: CDR1 SQVTM, CDR2 ANQGSEA. This CDR3 region has 11 residues. The CDR3 nucleotides read TGCAGCGTCCAAAGGAGCGACGAGCAGTACTTC. The encoded protein is CSVQRSDEQYF.

This clone showed up just once. The gene calls are TRBV29-1 and TRBJ2-1, with TRBD2 as a possible D gene (6 bases). The V gene's germline CDR1 is SQVTM and CDR2 ANQGSEA. V was trimmed by 7 bases and J by 5 bases, leaving 12 bases between them. The CDR3 contains 12 residues. The CDR3 loop is CSGREVDNEQFF. The CDR3 bases are TGCAGCGGGAGGGAGGTCGACAATGAGCAGTTCTTC.

The chain carries TRBV7-9 and TRBJ2-5, with 9 bases lining up with TRBD2. CDR1 and CDR2 from the germline V gene are SEHNR and FQNEAQ (reference sequence). V gave up 1 base and J gave up 4 bases; unmatched junction bases: 7. The CDR3 is made up of 16 amino acids. CDR3 amino acids: CASSLEAGLAVETQYF. The CDR3 DNA reads as TGTGCCAGCAGCTTAGAAGCGGGACTAGCTGTAGAGACCCAGTACTTC.

The chain links TRBV13 to TRBJ1-6; a weak D match, TRBD1 (5 bases). From germline, CDR1 is PRHDT and CDR2 FYEKMQ (reference sequence). V was clipped by 1 base and J by 4 bases, with 8 bases between them. The CDR3 runs 15 residues. Here the CDR3 reads CASSLAQDYNSPLHF. The DNA for the CDR3 is TGTGCCAGCAGCTTAGCACAGGATTATAATTCACCCCTCCACTTT.

This rearrangement joins TRBV10-3 to TRBJ2-3; TRBD2 matches 8 bases. Germline trimming cut 6 bases from V and 3 bases from J; bases unmatched to any gene: 8. The CDR3 has 15 residues. Germline-derived CDR1 and CDR2 are ENHRY and SYGVKD. This chain's CDR3 is CAIRNTGGPTDTQYF. In DNA form, the CDR3 reads TGTGCCATCAGAAATACGGGGGGGCCAACAGATACGCAGTATTTT.

The chain couples TRBV4-3 to TRBJ2-7; 9 nucleotides line up with TRBD1. The germline CDR1 and CDR2 sequences are LGHNA and YSLEER. This CDR3 is 15 amino acids long. The trim removed 4 bases at V and 4 bases at J, leaving 8 bases unmatched. CDR3 loop: CASSRSPGQGYEQYF. As DNA, the CDR3 is TGCGCCAGCAGCCGAAGTCCGGGACAGGGTTACGAGCAGTACTTC.

This sequence joins TRBV7-9 and TRBJ2-1; tentative D call: TRBD1 (5 bases). Germline CDR1 and CDR2: SEHNR and FQNEAQ (reference sequence). The CDR3 sequence is 15 residues long. V lost 0 bases to trimming and J lost 1 base, with 7 bases between them. The CDR3 sequence: CASSLAGLSYNEQFF. The DNA for the CDR3 is TGTGCCAGCAGCTTAGCGGGGCTGTCCTACAATGAGCAGTTCTTC.

The sample holds one count of this clone. The genes are TRBV28 and TRBJ1-2; 8 bases are shared with TRBD1. This CDR3 has 14 amino acids. CDR1 MDHEN and CDR2 SYDVKM come from the germline V gene. With 2 bases clipped from V and 4 bases from J, the junction kept 3 bases outside the gene matches. In DNA, the CDR3 is TGTGCCAGCAGTTTACAGGGGGCTGGCTATGGCTACACCTTC. It yields the protein CASSLQGAGYGYTF.

The chain recombines TRBV7-8 with TRBJ2-7, with TRBD1 matching over 8 bases. CDR1 SGHVS and CDR2 FQNEAQ come from the germline V gene. V lost 5 bases, J lost 6 bases, and 3 bases stayed unmatched. The length of the CDR3 is 12 residues. The CDR3 protein is CASSSQGAEQYF. The CDR3 region has the DNA TGTGCCAGCAGCAGCCAGGGGGCCGAGCAGTACTTC.

This chain joins TRBV5-6 and TRBJ2-2; perhaps TRBD1 as D (6 bases). The CDR3 has 15 residues. The V and J ends lost 0 bases and 5 bases respectively, with 11 bases between them. Germline V gene sequence: CDR1 SGHDT, CDR2 YYEEEE. CDR3 sequence: CASSLVRQGTGELFF. The DNA of the CDR3 is TGTGCCAGCAGCTTGGTGAGGCAGGGGACCGGGGAGCTGTTTTTT.

This clone has just one count. The chain combines TRBV18 with TRBJ2-7; 13 bases agree with TRBD2. The CDR3 totals 16 residues. Germline V CDR1 and CDR2: KGHSH, LQKENI. J gave up 3 bases and V 2 bases, and 4 bases lay outside the gene matches. The CDR3 nucleotides read TGTGCCAGCTCACCATCCGGGACTAGCGGGAACTACGAGCAGTACTTC. Its protein is CASSPSGTSGNYEQYF.

The chain links TRBV2 to TRBJ2-7; 11 bases match TRBD2. J lost 3 bases, V lost 4 bases, and 2 bases had no gene match. Germline lookup yields CDR1 SNHLY and CDR2 FYNNEI. The CDR3 has 14 amino acids. The CDR3: CASSVAGGIYEQYF. CDR3 nucleotides: TGTGCCAGCAGTGTAGCGGGGGGGATCTACGAGCAGTACTTC.

V usage is TRBV7-8 and J usage is TRBJ1-6, with D perhaps matching TRBD1 (5 bases). Per the germline V gene, CDR1 is SGHVS and CDR2 is FQNEAQ. V lost 5 bases to trimming and J lost 8 bases, with 19 bases between them. There are 16 residues in the CDR3. This CDR3 is CASSQGLPSIYSPLHF. The CDR3 DNA is TGTGCCAGCAGCCAGGGACTGCCGTCCATTTATTCACCCCTCCACTTT.